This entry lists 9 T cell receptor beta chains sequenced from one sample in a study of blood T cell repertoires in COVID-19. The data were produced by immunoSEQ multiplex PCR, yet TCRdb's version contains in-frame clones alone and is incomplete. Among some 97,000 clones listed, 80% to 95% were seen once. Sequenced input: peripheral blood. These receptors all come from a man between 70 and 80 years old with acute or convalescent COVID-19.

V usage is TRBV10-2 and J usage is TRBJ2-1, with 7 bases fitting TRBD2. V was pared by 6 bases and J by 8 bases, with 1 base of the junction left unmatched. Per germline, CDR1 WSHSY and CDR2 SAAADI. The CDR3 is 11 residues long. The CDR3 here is CASSAGDEQFF. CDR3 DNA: TGCGCCAGCAGCGCGGGGGATGAGCAGTTCTTC.

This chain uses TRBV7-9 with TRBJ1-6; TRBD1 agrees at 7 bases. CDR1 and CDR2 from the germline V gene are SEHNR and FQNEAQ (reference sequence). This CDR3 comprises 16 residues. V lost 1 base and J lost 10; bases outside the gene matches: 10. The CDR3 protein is CASSLVSQGVGSPLHF. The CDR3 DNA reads TGTGCCAGCAGCTTAGTCTCCCAGGGGGTCGGCTCACCCCTCCACTTT.

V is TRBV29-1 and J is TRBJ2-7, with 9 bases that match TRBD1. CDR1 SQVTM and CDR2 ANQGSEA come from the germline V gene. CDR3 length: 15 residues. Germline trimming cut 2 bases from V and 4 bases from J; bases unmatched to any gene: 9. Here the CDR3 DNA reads TGCAGCGTTGAAACGACCGGGACAGGGAGATACGAGCAGTACTTC. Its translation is CSVETTGTGRYEQYF.

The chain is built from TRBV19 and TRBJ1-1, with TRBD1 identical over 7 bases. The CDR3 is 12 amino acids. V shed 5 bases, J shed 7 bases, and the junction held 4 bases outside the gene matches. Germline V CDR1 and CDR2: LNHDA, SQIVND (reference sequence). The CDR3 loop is CASSPQGVEAFF. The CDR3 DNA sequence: TGTGCCAGTAGTCCTCAGGGGGTTGAAGCTTTCTTT.

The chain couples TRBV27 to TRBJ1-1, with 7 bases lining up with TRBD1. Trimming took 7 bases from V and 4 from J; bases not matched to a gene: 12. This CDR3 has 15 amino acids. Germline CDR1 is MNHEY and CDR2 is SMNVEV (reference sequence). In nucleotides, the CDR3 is TGTGCCAGCAAGAAAATCTACAGGGGTCGCACTGAAGCTTTCTTT. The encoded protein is CASKKIYRGRTEAFF.

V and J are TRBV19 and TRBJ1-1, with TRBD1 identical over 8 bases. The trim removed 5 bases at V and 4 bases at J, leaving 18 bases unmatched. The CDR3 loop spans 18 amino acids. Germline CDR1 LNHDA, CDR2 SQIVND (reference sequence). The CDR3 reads CASSSWTGTLRRTTEAFF. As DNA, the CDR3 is TGTGCCAGTAGTTCCTGGACAGGGACCCTTCGAAGGACCACTGAAGCTTTCTTT.

The CDR3 nucleotides are TGTGCCAGCAGCTCGGGTCGCGTGATCGGAAACACCATATATTTT. Translation: CASSSGRVIGNTIYF. The rearrangement uses TRBV5-6 and TRBJ1-3; D remains unclear. V shed 3 bases and J shed 4 bases, with 14 bases lying between them. CDR3 size: 15 residues. The germline V gene encodes CDR1 SGHDT and CDR2 YYEEEE. Combining the CDR3 with reference TRBV5-6 and TRBJ1-3 gives the whole variable domain DAGVTQSPTHLIKTRGQQVTLRCSPKSGHDTVSWYQQALGQGPQFIFQYYEEEERQRGNFPDRFSGHQFPNYSSELNVNALLLGDSALYLCASSSGRVIGNTIYFGEGSWLTVV.

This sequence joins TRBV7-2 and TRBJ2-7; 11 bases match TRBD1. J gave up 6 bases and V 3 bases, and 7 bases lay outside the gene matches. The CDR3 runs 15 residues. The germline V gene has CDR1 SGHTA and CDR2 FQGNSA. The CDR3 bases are TGTGCCAGCAGCTTCTTCCGGGACAGGGGGTCCGAGCAGTACTTC. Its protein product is CASSFFRDRGSEQYF.

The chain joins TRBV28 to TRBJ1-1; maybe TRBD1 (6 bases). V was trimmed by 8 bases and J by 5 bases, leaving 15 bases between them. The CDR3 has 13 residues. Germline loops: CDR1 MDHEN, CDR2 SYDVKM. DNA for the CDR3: TGTGCCAGCGGGGGGGCCCGAAGGACTGAAGCTTTCTTT. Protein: CASGGARRTEAFF.